The T cell receptor beta chain described here comes from a study of T cells in Graves' hyperthyroidism and ophthalmopathy. Overall study results and limits: Ophthalmopathy could be told apart from stable hyperthyroidism with a 13 V-J model.

The sample holds many counts of this clonotype. The antigen remains undetermined. The CDR3 totals 14 residues. V was cut by 6 bases and J by 5 bases, with 16 bases left in between. RNA transcripts provided the source from which TCR beta CDR3 regions were amplified. The HTBI primer set drove a first-round RT-PCR of the TCR CDR3. Each CDR3 protein gets one entry after TCRdb re-called the multiplex PCR reads with MiXCR. The sample includes about 350,000 distinct CDR3 sequences, 15% to 20% of them seen just once. The sequencing sample was made of blood. V usage is TRBV12-3 or TRBV12-4 and J usage is TRBJ1-1, with D possibly being TRBD1 (5 bases). This TCR was recovered from a woman between 40 and 50 years old with Graves' ophthalmopathy. DNA of the CDR3: TGTGCCAGCAGCCCCCTTAGGGGTTGGACTGAAGCTTTCTTT. This codes for CASSPLRGWTEAFF.